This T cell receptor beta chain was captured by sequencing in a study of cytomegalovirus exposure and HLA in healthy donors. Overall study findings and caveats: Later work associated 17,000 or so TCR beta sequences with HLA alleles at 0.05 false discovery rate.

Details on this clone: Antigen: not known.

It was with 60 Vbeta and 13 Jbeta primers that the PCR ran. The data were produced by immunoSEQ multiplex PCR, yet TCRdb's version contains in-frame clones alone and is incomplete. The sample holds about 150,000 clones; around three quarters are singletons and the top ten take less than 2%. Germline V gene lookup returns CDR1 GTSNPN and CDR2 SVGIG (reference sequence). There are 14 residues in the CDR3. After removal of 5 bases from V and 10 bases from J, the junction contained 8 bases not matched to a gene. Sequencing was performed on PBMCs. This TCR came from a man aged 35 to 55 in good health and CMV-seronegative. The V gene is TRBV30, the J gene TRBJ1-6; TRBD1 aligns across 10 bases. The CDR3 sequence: CAWVEGDRGSPLHF. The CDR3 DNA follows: TGTGCCTGGGTCGAAGGGGACAGGGGCTCACCCCTCCACTTT.